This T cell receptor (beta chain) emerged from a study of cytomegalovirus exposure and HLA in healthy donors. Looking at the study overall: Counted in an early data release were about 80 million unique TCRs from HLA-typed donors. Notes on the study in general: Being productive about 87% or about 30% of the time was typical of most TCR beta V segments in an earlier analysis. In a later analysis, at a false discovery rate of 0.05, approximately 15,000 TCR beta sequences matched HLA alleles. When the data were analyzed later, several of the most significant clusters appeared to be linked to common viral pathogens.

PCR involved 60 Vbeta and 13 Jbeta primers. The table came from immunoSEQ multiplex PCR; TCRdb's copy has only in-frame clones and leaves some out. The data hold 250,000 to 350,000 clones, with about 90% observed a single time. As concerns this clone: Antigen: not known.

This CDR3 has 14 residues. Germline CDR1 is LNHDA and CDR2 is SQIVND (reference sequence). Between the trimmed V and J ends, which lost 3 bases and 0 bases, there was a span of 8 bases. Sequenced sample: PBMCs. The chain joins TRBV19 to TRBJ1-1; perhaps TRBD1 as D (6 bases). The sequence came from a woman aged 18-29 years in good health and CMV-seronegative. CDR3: CASSIGQMNTEAFF. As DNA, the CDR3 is TGTGCCAGTAGTATTGGACAGATGAACACTGAAGCTTTCTTT.